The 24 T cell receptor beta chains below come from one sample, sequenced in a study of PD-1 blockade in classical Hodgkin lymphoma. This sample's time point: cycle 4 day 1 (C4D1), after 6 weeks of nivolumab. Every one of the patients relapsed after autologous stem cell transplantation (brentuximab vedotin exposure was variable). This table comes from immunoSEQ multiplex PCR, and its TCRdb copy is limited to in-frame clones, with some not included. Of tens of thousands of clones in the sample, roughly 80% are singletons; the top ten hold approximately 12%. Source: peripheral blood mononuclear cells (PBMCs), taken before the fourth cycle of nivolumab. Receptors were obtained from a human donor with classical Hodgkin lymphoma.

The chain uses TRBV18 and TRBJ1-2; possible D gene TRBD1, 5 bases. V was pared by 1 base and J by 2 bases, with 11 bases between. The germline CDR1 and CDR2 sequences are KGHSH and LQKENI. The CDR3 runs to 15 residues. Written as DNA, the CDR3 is TGTGCCAGCTCACCACGGCAAGGGGACAACTATGGCTACACCTTC. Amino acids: CASSPRQGDNYGYTF.

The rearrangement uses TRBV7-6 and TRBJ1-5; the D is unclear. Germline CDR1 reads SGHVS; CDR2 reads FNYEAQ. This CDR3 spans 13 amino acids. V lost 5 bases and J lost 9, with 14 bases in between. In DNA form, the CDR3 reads TGTGCCAGCAGCCAAACGGGTTTCGGGCCCCAGCATTTT. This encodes CASSQTGFGPQHF. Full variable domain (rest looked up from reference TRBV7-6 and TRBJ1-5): GAGVSQSPRYKVTKRGQDVALRCDPISGHVSLYWYRQALGQGPEFLTYFNYEAQQDKSGLPNDRFSAERPEGSISTLTIQRTEQRDSAMYRCASSQTGFGPQHFGDGTRLSIL.

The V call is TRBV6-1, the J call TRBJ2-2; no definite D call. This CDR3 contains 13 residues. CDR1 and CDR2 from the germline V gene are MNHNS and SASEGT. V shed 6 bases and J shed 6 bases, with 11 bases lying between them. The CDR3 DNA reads TGTGCCAGCAGCCTAGGAGAGGCCGGGGAGCTGTTTTTT. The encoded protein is CASSLGEAGELFF.

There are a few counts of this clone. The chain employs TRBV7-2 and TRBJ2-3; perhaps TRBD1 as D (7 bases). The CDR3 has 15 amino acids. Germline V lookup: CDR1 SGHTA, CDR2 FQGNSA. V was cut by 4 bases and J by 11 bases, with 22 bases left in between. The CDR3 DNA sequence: TGTGCCAGCAGCTCCTATCAGGGGGGCCCCCGGGGGCAGTATTTT. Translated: CASSSYQGGPRGQYF.

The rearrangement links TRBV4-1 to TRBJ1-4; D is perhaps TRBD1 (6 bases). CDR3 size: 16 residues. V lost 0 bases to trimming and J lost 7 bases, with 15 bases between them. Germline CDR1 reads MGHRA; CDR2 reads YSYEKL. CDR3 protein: CASSQENSGVGEKLFF. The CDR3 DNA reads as TGCGCCAGCAGCCAAGAGAATTCAGGGGTTGGTGAAAAACTGTTTTTT.

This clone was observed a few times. The CDR3: CASSPRAETGSEQYF. CDR3 in DNA: TGTGCCAGCAGCCCGAGGGCCGAGACAGGGTCCGAGCAGTACTTC. This chain connects TRBV7-8 to TRBJ2-7, with 7 bases lining up with TRBD1. Germline lookup yields CDR1 SGHVS and CDR2 FQNEAQ. V lost 5 bases, J lost 6 bases, and 13 bases stayed unmatched. This CDR3 has 15 residues.

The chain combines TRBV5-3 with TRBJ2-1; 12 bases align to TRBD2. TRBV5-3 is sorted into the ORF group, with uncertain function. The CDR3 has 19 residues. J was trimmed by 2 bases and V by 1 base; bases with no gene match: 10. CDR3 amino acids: CARSLRATRTSGAYNEQFF. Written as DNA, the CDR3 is TGTGCCAGAAGCTTGAGGGCCACGAGGACTAGCGGGGCCTACAATGAGCAGTTCTTC.

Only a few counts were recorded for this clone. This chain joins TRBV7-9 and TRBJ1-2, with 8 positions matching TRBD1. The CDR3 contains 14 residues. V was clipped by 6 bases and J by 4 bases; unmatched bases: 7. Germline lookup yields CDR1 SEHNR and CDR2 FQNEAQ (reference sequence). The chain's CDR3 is CASSSYQGAYGYTF. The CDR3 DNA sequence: TGTGCCAGCAGTTCCTATCAGGGGGCCTATGGCTACACCTTC.

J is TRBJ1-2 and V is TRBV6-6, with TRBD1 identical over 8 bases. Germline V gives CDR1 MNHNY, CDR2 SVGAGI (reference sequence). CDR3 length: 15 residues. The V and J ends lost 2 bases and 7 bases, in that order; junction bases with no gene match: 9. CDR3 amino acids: CASSYDTGGGGGYTF. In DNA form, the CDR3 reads TGTGCCAGCAGTTACGATACAGGGGGAGGTGGTGGCTACACCTTC.

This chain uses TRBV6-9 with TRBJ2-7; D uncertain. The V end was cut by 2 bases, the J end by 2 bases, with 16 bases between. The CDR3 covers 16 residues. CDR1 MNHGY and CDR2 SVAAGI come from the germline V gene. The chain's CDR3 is CASSYTPLTEAYEQYF. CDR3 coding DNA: TGTGCCAGCAGTTATACCCCTCTAACAGAGGCCTACGAGCAGTACTTC.

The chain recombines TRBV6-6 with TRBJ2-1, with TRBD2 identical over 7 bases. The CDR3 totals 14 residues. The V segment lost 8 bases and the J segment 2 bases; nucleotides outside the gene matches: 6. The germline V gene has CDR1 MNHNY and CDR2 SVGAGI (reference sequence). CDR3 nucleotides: TGTGCCAGCGGGCGGCTAGCGGCCTACAATGAGCAGTTCTTC. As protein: CASGRLAAYNEQFF.

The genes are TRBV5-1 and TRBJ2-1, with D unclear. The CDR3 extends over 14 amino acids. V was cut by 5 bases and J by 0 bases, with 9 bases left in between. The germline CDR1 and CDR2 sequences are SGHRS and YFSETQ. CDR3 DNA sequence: TGCGCCAGCAGTTCTTCCAGCTCCTACAATGAGCAGTTCTTC. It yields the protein CASSSSSSYNEQFF.

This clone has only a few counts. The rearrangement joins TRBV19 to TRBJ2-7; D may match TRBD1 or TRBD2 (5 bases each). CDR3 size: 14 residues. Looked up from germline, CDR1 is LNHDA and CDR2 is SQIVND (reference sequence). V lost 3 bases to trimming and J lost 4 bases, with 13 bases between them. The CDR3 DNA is TGTGCCAGTAGTATGGAGGCAGGGTTTTACGAGCAGTACTTC. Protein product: CASSMEAGFYEQYF. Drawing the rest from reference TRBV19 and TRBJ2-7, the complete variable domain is DGGITQSPKYLFRKEGQNVTLSCEQNLNHDAMYWYRQDPGQGLRLIYYSQIVNDFQKGDIAEGYSVSREKKESFPLTVTSAQKNPTAFYLCASSMEAGFYEQYFGPGTRLTVT.

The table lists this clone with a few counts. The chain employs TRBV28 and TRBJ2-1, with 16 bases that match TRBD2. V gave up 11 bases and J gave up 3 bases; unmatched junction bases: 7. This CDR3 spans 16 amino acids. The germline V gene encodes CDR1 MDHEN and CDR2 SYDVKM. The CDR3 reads CACRGLAGGSYNEQFF. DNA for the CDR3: TGTGCCTGCCGGGGACTAGCGGGAGGGAGCTACAATGAGCAGTTCTTC.

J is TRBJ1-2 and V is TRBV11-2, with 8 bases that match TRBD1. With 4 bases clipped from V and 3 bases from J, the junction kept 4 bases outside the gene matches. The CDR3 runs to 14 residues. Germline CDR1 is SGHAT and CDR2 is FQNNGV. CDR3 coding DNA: TGTGCCAGCAGCTGGACAGGGAGGGACTATGGCTACACCTTC. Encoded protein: CASSWTGRDYGYTF.

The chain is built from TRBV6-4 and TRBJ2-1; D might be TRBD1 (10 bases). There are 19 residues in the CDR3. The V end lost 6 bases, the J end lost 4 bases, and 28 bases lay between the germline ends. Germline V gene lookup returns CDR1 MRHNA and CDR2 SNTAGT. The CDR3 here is CASSPGQGISGSPYNEQFF. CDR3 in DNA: TGTGCCAGCAGCCCGGGACAGGGGATTAGCGGGAGCCCTTACAATGAGCAGTTCTTC.

The CDR3 region has the DNA TGTGCCAGCAGTTTCTCTAGCGCCCCGAGGAGGTCCTACAATGAGCAGTTCTTC. Translating it yields CASSFSSAPRRSYNEQFF. The chain is built from TRBV28 and TRBJ2-1; TRBD2 is a possible D gene (6 bases). Germline CDR1 and CDR2: MDHEN and SYDVKM. V lost 3 bases, J lost 1 base, and 19 bases lay in between. The CDR3 is 18 amino acids.

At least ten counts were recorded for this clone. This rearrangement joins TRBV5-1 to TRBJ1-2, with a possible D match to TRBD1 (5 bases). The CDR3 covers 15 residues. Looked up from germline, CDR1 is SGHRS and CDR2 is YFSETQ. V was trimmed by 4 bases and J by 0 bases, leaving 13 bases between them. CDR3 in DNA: TGCGCCAGCAGCGTCGCAGGGCCTACTAACTATGGCTACACCTTC. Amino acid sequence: CASSVAGPTNYGYTF.

The chain's CDR3 is CASRPGQGNTDTQYF. The CDR3 nucleotides are TGTGCCAGCAGACCCGGACAGGGTAACACAGATACGCAGTATTTT. The chain is built from TRBV11-3 and TRBJ2-3; 8 bases map to TRBD1. J gave up 2 bases and V 6 bases, and 7 bases lay outside the gene matches. CDR1 SGHNT and CDR2 YENEEA come from the germline V gene. This CDR3 comprises 15 residues.

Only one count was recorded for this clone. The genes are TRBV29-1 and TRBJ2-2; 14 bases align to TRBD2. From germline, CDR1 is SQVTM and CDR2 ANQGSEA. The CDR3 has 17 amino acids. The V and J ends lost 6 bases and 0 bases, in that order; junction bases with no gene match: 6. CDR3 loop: CSVRMTSGRANTGELFF. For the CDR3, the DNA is TGCAGCGTACGGATGACTAGCGGGAGGGCGAACACCGGGGAGCTGTTTTTT.

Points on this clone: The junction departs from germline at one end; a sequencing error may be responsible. The CDR3 region is CATSDPLAAAYEQYF. The CDR3 DNA follows: TGTGCCACCAGTGACCCGTTAGCGGCTGCCTACGAGCAGTACTTC. The V gene is TRBV27, the J gene TRBJ2-7; D possibly corresponds to TRBD2 (6 bases). This CDR3 comprises 15 residues. Germline loops: CDR1 MNHEY, CDR2 SMNVEV (reference sequence).

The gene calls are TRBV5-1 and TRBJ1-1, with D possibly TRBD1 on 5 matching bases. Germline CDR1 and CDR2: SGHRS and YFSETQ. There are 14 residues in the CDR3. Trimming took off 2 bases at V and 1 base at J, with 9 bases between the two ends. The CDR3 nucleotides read TGCGCCAGCAGCTTACAGGCGTCGAACACTGAAGCTTTCTTT. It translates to CASSLQASNTEAFF.

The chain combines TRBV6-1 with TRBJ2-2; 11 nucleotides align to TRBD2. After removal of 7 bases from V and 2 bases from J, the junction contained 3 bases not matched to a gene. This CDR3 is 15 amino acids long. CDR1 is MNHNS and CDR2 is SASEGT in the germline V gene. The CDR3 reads CASTRLAGNTGELFF. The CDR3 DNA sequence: TGTGCCAGCACCCGACTAGCGGGAAACACCGGGGAGCTGTTTTTT.

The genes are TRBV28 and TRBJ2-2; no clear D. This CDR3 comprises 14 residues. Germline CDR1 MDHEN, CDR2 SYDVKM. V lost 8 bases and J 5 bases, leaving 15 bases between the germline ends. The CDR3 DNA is TGTGCCAGCTCGCCGCCGGACGGAACCGGGGAGCTGTTTTTT. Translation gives CASSPPDGTGELFF.